This is a list of T cell receptor beta chains from one sample in a study of blood T cell repertoires in COVID-19. Sequencing used immunoSEQ multiplex PCR; TCRdb keeps in-frame clones, though not all of them. The sample shows around 230,000 clones, roughly 88% of them seen only once. The sequencing input was PBMCs or T cells enriched from blood (not recorded which). Every receptor here comes from a woman aged 40 to 49 with acute COVID-19. The conserved cysteine and the conserved F or W are not part of the CDR3 here. Rows may omit the clone size; those that give it use once, few, many or a size class.

V	J	size	CDR3
TRBV7-2	TRBJ2-3	NA	ASSKNGLAASTDTQY
TRBV6-5	TRBJ1-4	NA	ASKMRGNHEKLF
TRBV18	TRBJ1-2	NA	ASSPKAFYGYT
TRBV2	TRBJ1-4	once	ASSERDRATNEKLF
TRBV7-9	TRBJ2-7	few	ASSSRGQGNPYEQY
TRBV5-1	TRBJ2-1	once	ASSLGQRINEQF
TRBV9	TRBJ2-1	NA	ASSPPGQGLGNEQF
TRBV19	TRBJ1-2	NA	ASKPGFYVGYT
TRBV30	TRBJ2-5	NA	AWRPDSLQETQY
TRBV19	TRBJ1-2	NA	ASSIGSGAQGYGYT
TRBV7-2	TRBJ2-7	NA	ASSLKSDSSYEQY
TRBV7-8	TRBJ1-6	NA	ASSEQGPTGSPLH
TRBV7-9	TRBJ2-4	NA	ASSLGDSKAKNIQY
TRBV4-1	TRBJ2-1	NA	ASSRTGTGQF
TRBV5-1	TRBJ1-1	NA	ASRLSWNTEAF
TRBV29-1	TRBJ1-2	NA	SVEVGQGAERGYT
TRBV6-1	TRBJ2-4	NA	ASSGEGSGVSNIQY
TRBV27	TRBJ1-2	NA	ASSPGRRQELYGYT
TRBV5-6	TRBJ2-5	NA	ASTLVGGSQETQY
TRBV7-2	TRBJ1-1	once	ASTNMNTEAF
TRBV5-1	TRBJ1-1	NA	ASSSKDTRNTEAF
TRBV5-1	TRBJ1-1	NA	ASSRTGENTEAF
TRBV5-8	TRBJ1-5	NA	ASSRLSSLNQPQH
TRBV19	TRBJ1-6	NA	ASSMGGGPLH
TRBV6-5	TRBJ1-6	NA	ASNGGRNSPLH
TRBV27	TRBJ1-2	once	ASRLLTGNYGYT
TRBV20-1	TRBJ2-3	NA	SASSGGVQY
TRBV14	TRBJ2-1	NA	ASSVPPGQVYNEQF
TRBV27	TRBJ1-2	NA	ASSEQGVGYGYT
TRBV6-5	TRBJ1-1	NA	ASSYGRGNMVTEAF
TRBV13	TRBJ1-1	NA	ASSLLVRTVNTEAF
TRBV5-4	TRBJ2-3	NA	ASSLQKRPDTQY
TRBV19	TRBJ2-3	once	ASRLSGGASTDTQY
TRBV2	TRBJ2-1	NA	ASSETRGGVNEQF
TRBV3-1/TRBV3-2	TRBJ1-4	NA	ASSRSILPRLF
TRBV27	TRBJ2-5	NA	ASSPRTDYQETQY
TRBV18	TRBJ1-2	NA	ASSPGQGAT
TRBV5-1	TRBJ2-3	NA	ASSLGDTDTQY
TRBV6-5	TRBJ1-2	NA	ASSLQGNGYT
TRBV9	TRBJ1-1	NA	ASSVGGGPTEAF
TRBV3-1/TRBV3-2	TRBJ1-5	few	ASSQTTGGVWGGLVPQH
TRBV19	TRBJ2-1	NA	ASTKLGGGSYNEQF
TRBV2	TRBJ1-5	NA	ASSGGGPNQPQH
TRBV7-9	TRBJ2-1	NA	ASSPSGGTYNEQF
TRBV29-1	TRBJ1-2	once	SVVGGNGYT
TRBV5-1	TRBJ1-2	NA	ASTHGGGDYGYT
TRBV3-1/TRBV3-2	TRBJ1-2	NA	ASSQETDGTGGYT
TRBV7-8	TRBJ1-6	NA	ASSLASRGANSPLH
TRBV2	TRBJ2-1	few	ASSEAQLSYNEQF
TRBV5-4	TRBJ1-2	NA	ASSLSSASYGYT
TRBV7-7	TRBJ2-2	NA	ASSLERGYGNTGELF
TRBV6-5	TRBJ1-2	NA	ASSLTRGAYGYT
TRBV5-5	TRBJ2-1	NA	ASSLEGAYNEQF
TRBV5-1	TRBJ1-1	NA	ASKRGGSNTEAF
TRBV5-1	TRBJ1-4	NA	ASSMDRPNEKLF
TRBV25-1	TRBJ1-2	once	ASRGQENYGYT